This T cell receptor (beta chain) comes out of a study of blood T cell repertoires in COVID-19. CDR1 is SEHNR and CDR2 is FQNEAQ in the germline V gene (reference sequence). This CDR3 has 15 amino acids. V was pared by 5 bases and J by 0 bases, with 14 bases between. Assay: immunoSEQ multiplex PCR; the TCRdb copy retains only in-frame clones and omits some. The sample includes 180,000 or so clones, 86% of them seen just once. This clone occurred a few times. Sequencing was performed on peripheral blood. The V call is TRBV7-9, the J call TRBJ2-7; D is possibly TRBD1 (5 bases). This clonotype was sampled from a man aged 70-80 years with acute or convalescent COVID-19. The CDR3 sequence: CASSPGWASSYEQYF. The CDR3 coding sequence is TGTGCCAGCAGCCCAGGGTGGGCTAGCTCCTACGAGCAGTACTTC.